Following are 13 T cell receptor beta chains from one sample sequenced in a study of control samples from healthy donors and cancer patients. This table comes from immunoSEQ multiplex PCR, and its TCRdb copy is limited to in-frame clones, with some not included. The sample has tens of thousands of clones; around 80% are singletons. Specimen: blood. These receptors were collected from a man in his 70s in good health.

The gene calls are TRBV7-7 and TRBJ2-5; D not resolved. With 5 bases removed from V and 5 bases from J, the gap between germline ends came to 15 bases. This CDR3 region has 14 residues. Germline-derived CDR1 and CDR2 are SSHAT and FNYEAQ (reference sequence). CDR3 sequence (DNA): TGTGCCAGCAGCGCCTCCCAGAGTGGTGAGACCCAGTACTTC. It translates to CASSASQSGETQYF. The variable domain in full, with the rest retrieved from reference TRBV7-7 and TRBJ2-5, is GAGVSQSPRYKVTKRGQDVTLRCDPISSHATLYWYQQALGQGPEFLTYFNYEAQPDKSGLPSDRFSAERPEGSISTLTIQRTEQRDSAMYRCASSASQSGETQYFGPGTRLLVL.

The chain links TRBV5-5 to TRBJ1-1; D may be TRBD1 (5 bases). Germline assignment: CDR1 SGHKS and CDR2 YYEKEE (reference sequence). The germline V and J ends were trimmed by 2 bases and 1 base, with 6 bases remaining between them. CDR3 size: 13 residues. The CDR3 here is CASSFQGNTEAFF. The CDR3 DNA sequence: TGTGCCAGCAGCTTCCAGGGGAACACTGAAGCTTTCTTT.

The V gene is TRBV7-2, the J gene TRBJ2-1; 7 nucleotides line up with TRBD2. CDR1 and CDR2 (germline): SGHTA, FQGNSA. Unmatched junction bases numbered 14, after V lost 4 bases and J lost 14 bases. CDR3 length: 14 amino acids. The CDR3 DNA reads TGTGCCAGCAGCTCCTCTAGCGGAGCGGGGCGGAAGTTCTTC. Protein: CASSSSSGAGRKFF.

This clone came up a few times. The J gene is TRBJ2-1, the V gene TRBV7-9; 9 bases are shared with TRBD2. This CDR3 spans 18 amino acids. V was pared by 1 base and J by 5 bases, with 12 bases of the junction left unmatched. Germline V CDR1 and CDR2: SEHNR, FQNEAQ (reference sequence). The CDR3 DNA follows: TGTGCCAGCAGCTTAGAAATGACGAGTAGCGGGAGAGACAATGAGCAGTTCTTC. It is translated as CASSLEMTSSGRDNEQFF.

This clone was observed a single time. The gene calls are TRBV7-9 and TRBJ1-4, with 11 bases matching TRBD1. V lost 8 bases to trimming and J lost 2 bases; unmatched junction nucleotides: 7. Germline V gene lookup returns CDR1 SEHNR and CDR2 FQNEAQ (reference sequence). The CDR3 runs 16 residues. CDR3 protein: CASVGQGAVTNEKLFF. Here the CDR3 DNA reads TGTGCCAGCGTCGGACAGGGGGCTGTTACTAATGAAAAACTGTTTTTT. Filled out from reference TRBV7-9 and TRBJ1-4, the complete variable domain reads DTGVSQNPRHKITKRGQNVTFRCDPISEHNRLYWYRQTLGQGPEFLTYFQNEAQLEKSRLLSDRFSAERPKGSFSTLEIQRTEQGDSAMYLCASVGQGAVTNEKLFFGSGTQLSVL.

The chain has TRBV7-9 and TRBJ1-3; D is possibly TRBD1 (5 bases). The CDR3 spans 14 residues. Trimming left V 2 bases short and J 4 bases short, with 9 bases between. Looked up from germline, CDR1 is SEHNR and CDR2 is FQNEAQ (reference sequence). CDR3 amino acids: CASSLQGGGNTIYF. The DNA of the CDR3 is TGTGCCAGCAGCTTACAGGGAGGCGGAAACACCATATATTTT.

The chain employs TRBV2 and TRBJ1-2; weak D call: TRBD1 (6 bases). The CDR3 extends over 13 amino acids. Per the germline V gene, CDR1 is SNHLY and CDR2 is FYNNEI. Trimming pared 4 bases from V and 0 bases from J, leaving 6 bases between. The chain's CDR3 is CASSAGANYGYTF. CDR3 DNA sequence: TGTGCCAGCAGTGCAGGGGCTAACTATGGCTACACCTTC.

The chain is built from TRBV6-5 and TRBJ1-2, with a tentative D call TRBD1 (6 bases). Germline CDR1 reads MNHEY; CDR2 reads SVGAGI. The CDR3 loop spans 13 amino acids. V lost 8 bases and J 3 bases, leaving 13 bases between the germline ends. The CDR3 DNA reads TGTGCCAGCTCTGGGGGGGCTTACTATGGCTACACCTTC. This gives the protein CASSGGAYYGYTF.

This chain links TRBV7-9 with TRBJ2-5; 7 nucleotides line up with TRBD2. V was clipped by 3 bases and J by 5 bases; unmatched bases: 9. Germline CDR1 is SEHNR and CDR2 is FQNEAQ (reference sequence). CDR3 length: 15 residues. The CDR3 DNA reads TGTGCCAGCAGCTTTTTAGCGGGCGGCGGGGAGACCCAGTACTTC. Translation gives CASSFLAGGGETQYF.

The chain joins TRBV5-1 to TRBJ1-3, with D maybe TRBD1 (5 bases). Germline CDR1 is SGHRS and CDR2 is YFSETQ. Trimming pared 0 bases from V and 0 bases from J, leaving 10 bases between. The CDR3 has 16 amino acids. The CDR3 sequence is CASSLAPRDSGNTIYF. The DNA for the CDR3 is TGCGCCAGCAGCTTGGCTCCCAGGGACTCTGGAAACACCATATATTTT.

V gene TRBV10-3 combines with J gene TRBJ2-7; no clear D gene. Trimming pared 8 bases from V and 0 bases from J, leaving 11 bases between. Germline-derived CDR1 and CDR2 are ENHRY and SYGVKD. CDR3 length equals 13 residues. The DNA for the CDR3 is TGTGCCATCGCCCGGACGGGCTCCTACGAGCAGTACTTC. This gives the protein CAIARTGSYEQYF.

V usage is TRBV5-1 and J usage is TRBJ2-2; maybe TRBD1 (6 bases). Germline V gene data show CDR1 as SGHRS and CDR2 as YFSETQ. This CDR3 has 15 amino acids. Trimming stripped 4 bases from V and 2 bases from J, with 12 bases between. The DNA for the CDR3 is TGCGCCAGCAGCCACGGACAGCGAAACACCGGGGAGCTGTTTTTT. Translating gives CASSHGQRNTGELFF.

V and J are TRBV6-1 and TRBJ2-2; no reliable D call. In germline, CDR1 is MNHNS, CDR2 SASEGT. CDR3 size: 13 residues. V was clipped by 3 bases and J by 5 bases, with 7 bases between them. The CDR3 sequence is CASSEKETGELFF. CDR3 coding DNA: TGTGCCAGCAGTGAGAAGGAAACCGGGGAGCTGTTTTTT.